This passage covers 7 T cell receptor beta chains from one sample sequenced in a study of blood T cell repertoires in COVID-19. Clones were read by immunoSEQ multiplex PCR, and TCRdb kept only the in-frame ones, dropping some. The table includes 300,000 or so clones, around 81% detected once. The sequencing input was peripheral blood. These receptor sequences come from a woman aged 50 to 65 with active or convalescent COVID-19.

The rearrangement links TRBV11-2 to TRBJ2-7; a possible D gene is TRBD2 (6 bases). Germline V CDR1 and CDR2: SGHAT, FQNNGV. V was shortened by 2 bases and J by 2 bases, with 16 bases between the two germline ends. This CDR3 is built from 16 residues. The CDR3 loop is CASSLSPQRVAYEQYF. CDR3 DNA sequence: TGTGCCAGCAGCTTATCCCCCCAGCGGGTGGCCTACGAGCAGTACTTC.

This chain uses TRBV11-2 with TRBJ2-5; perhaps TRBD1 as D (6 bases). CDR1 is SGHAT and CDR2 is FQNNGV in the germline V gene. V was clipped by 8 bases and J by 2 bases, with 12 bases between them. The CDR3 runs to 13 residues. The CDR3 DNA is TGTGCCAGCGCCCCCGGGACACAAGAGACCCAGTACTTC. Residues: CASAPGTQETQYF. Looking up the rest from reference TRBV11-2 and TRBJ2-5 gives the full variable domain: EAGVAQSPRYKIIEKRQSVAFWCNPISGHATLYWYQQILGQGPKLLIQFQNNGVVDDSQLPKDRFSAERLKGVDSTLKIQPAKLEDSAVYLCASAPGTQETQYFGPGTRLLVL.

The J gene is TRBJ1-1, the V gene TRBV9; no reliable D call. The CDR3 has 12 amino acids. Trimming left V 3 bases short and J 4 bases short, with 7 bases between. Germline loops: CDR1 SGDLS, CDR2 YYNGEE. This CDR3 is CASSGGATEAFF. In nucleotides, the CDR3 is TGTGCCAGCAGCGGAGGTGCCACTGAAGCTTTCTTT.

The chain employs TRBV19 and TRBJ2-3; TRBD2 aligns across 7 bases. This CDR3 region has 11 residues. V trimming: 3 bases; J trimming: 10 bases; junction bases outside the gene matches: 1. Germline values: CDR1 LNHDA, CDR2 SQIVND (reference sequence). CDR3 sequence: CASSMGRAQYF. The CDR3 DNA reads TGTGCCAGTAGTATGGGGAGGGCGCAGTATTTT.

V gene TRBV7-2 combines with J gene TRBJ1-2; TRBD1 might be the D (5 bases). The V end was cut by 1 base, the J end by 6 bases, with 18 bases between. The germline V gene has CDR1 SGHTA and CDR2 FQGNSA. CDR3 length: 16 amino acids. CDR3 DNA: TGTGCCAGCAGCTTAGAGGGGTTATTGGATTACGATGGCTACACCTTC. The encoded protein is CASSLEGLLDYDGYTF.

The rearrangement joins TRBV19 to TRBJ2-1; 12 positions agree with TRBD2. CDR1 and CDR2 (germline): LNHDA, SQIVND (reference sequence). The CDR3 sequence is 19 residues long. The junction had 17 bases not matched to a gene; V was cut back by 7 bases and J by 4 bases. CDR3 nucleotide sequence: TGTGCCAGTACCGACAGCTACCCCATGACTAGCGGGGGTTACAATGAGCAGTTCTTC. Translation gives CASTDSYPMTSGGYNEQFF.

The rearrangement uses TRBV5-1 and TRBJ2-3; TRBD2 aligns across 11 bases. There are 15 residues in the CDR3. CDR1 and CDR2 from the germline V gene are SGHRS and YFSETQ. The ends lost 4 bases at V and 3 bases at J; junction bases unmatched: 4. DNA for the CDR3: TGCGCCAGCAGCGGATCTAGCGGGAGGACAGATACGCAGTATTTT. It encodes CASSGSSGRTDTQYF. The full variable domain, rest sourced from reference TRBV5-1 and TRBJ2-3, is KAGVTQTPRYLIKTRGQQVTLSCSPISGHRSVSWYQQTPGQGLQFLFEYFSETQRNKGNFPGRFSGRQFSNSRSEMNVSTLELGDSALYLCASSGSSGRTDTQYFGPGTRLTVL.